One sample yielded the 10 T cell receptor beta chains listed below, sequenced in a study of blood T cell repertoires in COVID-19. Clones were read by immunoSEQ multiplex PCR, and TCRdb kept only the in-frame ones, dropping some. This table has about 300,000 clones, 86% appearing once. Sequencing was performed on PBMCs or T cells enriched from blood (not recorded which). The receptor set was obtained from a woman under 30 who had recovered from COVID-19.

V and J are TRBV6-6 and TRBJ1-5; the D gene is possibly TRBD1 (6 bases). V lost 6 bases, J lost 7 bases, and 16 bases lay in between. The CDR3 contains 14 residues. Germline-derived CDR1 and CDR2 are MNHNY and SVGAGI (reference sequence). CDR3 nucleotides: TGTGCCAGCAGCCAGGGCGGGGGCGGGCAGCCCCAGCATTTT. Translating gives CASSQGGGGQPQHF.

This clone has only a few counts. The chain's CDR3 is CASSLAGGEKLFF. The CDR3 DNA reads as TGTGCCAGCAGCTTAGCAGGCGGCGAAAAACTGTTTTTT. This sequence joins TRBV7-9 and TRBJ1-4; D unresolved. Germline CDR1 reads SEHNR; CDR2 reads FQNEAQ (reference sequence). The V and J ends lost 0 bases and 8 bases respectively, with 7 bases between them. The CDR3 is 13 amino acids.

The chain combines TRBV7-3 with TRBJ2-6, with 10 bases identical to TRBD1. This CDR3 region has 20 residues. V was pared by 4 bases and J by 2 bases, with 14 bases of the junction left unmatched. Germline V gene sequence: CDR1 SGHTA, CDR2 FQGTGA. The CDR3 sequence is CASSSTPSDRGTAGANVLTF. The CDR3 DNA follows: TGTGCCAGCAGCTCCACCCCGTCGGACAGGGGGACGGCTGGGGCCAACGTCCTGACTTTC. The variable domain in full, completed from reference TRBV7-3 and TRBJ2-6, reads GAGVSQTPSNKVTEKGKYVELRCDPISGHTALYWYRQSLGQGPEFLIYFQGTGAADDSGLPNDRFFAVRPEGSVSTLKIQRTERGDSAVYLCASSSTPSDRGTAGANVLTFGAGSRLTVL.

The rearrangement uses TRBV18 and TRBJ1-1; 11 bases are shared with TRBD1. This CDR3 has 16 residues. In germline, CDR1 is KGHSH, CDR2 LQKENI. Trimming removed 8 bases from V and 4 bases from J; junction bases left unmatched: 12. The CDR3 nucleotides read TGTGCCAGCGATCAGTCCTCCGGGACAGGGGGCACTGAAGCTTTCTTT. Amino acid sequence: CASDQSSGTGGTEAFF.

The rearrangement joins TRBV18 to TRBJ1-4, with TRBD1 matching 9 bases. This CDR3 has 17 amino acids. The germline gives CDR1 KGHSH, CDR2 LQKENI. With 3 bases clipped from V and 8 bases from J, the junction kept 13 bases outside the gene matches. CDR3 DNA sequence: TGTGCCAGCTCACCCCCACAGGGGGCAAGGAATCGGGAAAAACTGTTTTTT. It yields the protein CASSPPQGARNREKLFF. The whole variable domain, filled in from reference TRBV18 and TRBJ1-4, reads NAGVMQNPRHLVRRRGQEARLRCSPMKGHSHVYWYRQLPEEGLKFMVYLQKENIIDESGMPKERFSAEFPKEGPSILRIQQVVRGDSAAYFCASSPPQGARNREKLFFGSGTQLSVL.

V is TRBV18 and J is TRBJ1-1; the match to TRBD1 covers 8 bases. The CDR3 loop spans 15 amino acids. CDR1 KGHSH and CDR2 LQKENI come from the germline V gene. The V segment lost 6 bases and the J segment 4 bases; nucleotides outside the gene matches: 10. The CDR3 is CASSPNQGAGTEAFF. The DNA of the CDR3 is TGTGCCAGCTCCCCAAATCAGGGGGCGGGCACTGAAGCTTTCTTT.

This chain links TRBV5-1 with TRBJ2-7, with D uncertain. The CDR3 is 15 residues long. Trimming left V 0 bases short and J 3 bases short, with 13 bases between. From germline, CDR1 is SGHRS and CDR2 YFSETQ. This CDR3 is CASSLVGSASYEQYF. The CDR3 region has the DNA TGCGCCAGCAGCTTGGTTGGCAGTGCTAGCTACGAGCAGTACTTC. Variable domain in full (rest from reference TRBV5-1 and TRBJ2-7): KAGVTQTPRYLIKTRGQQVTLSCSPISGHRSVSWYQQTPGQGLQFLFEYFSETQRNKGNFPGRFSGRQFSNSRSEMNVSTLELGDSALYLCASSLVGSASYEQYFGPGTRLTVT.

The rearrangement joins TRBV19 to TRBJ1-3; possibly TRBD1 for D (5 bases). This CDR3 comprises 17 residues. V was pared by 6 bases and J by 0 bases, with 18 bases between. CDR1 is LNHDA, CDR2 SQIVND, per germline (reference sequence). The CDR3 here is CASRSRDGAVSGNTIYF. The CDR3 bases are TGTGCCAGTAGGAGCCGAGATGGGGCCGTCTCTGGAAACACCATATATTTT.

The chain joins TRBV24-1 to TRBJ2-1; 14 nucleotides align to TRBD2. J gave up 6 bases and V 3 bases, and 6 bases lay outside the gene matches. The length of the CDR3 is 17 residues. Germline loops: CDR1 KGHDR, CDR2 SFDVKD. The CDR3 DNA reads TGTGCCACCAGTGATCCGACTAGCGGGAGGGCCCTCAATGAGCAGTTCTTC. Protein: CATSDPTSGRALNEQFF.

This rearrangement joins TRBV9 to TRBJ2-5; 8 bases line up with TRBD2. Germline V CDR1 and CDR2: SGDLS, YYNGEE. V lost 0 bases, J lost 4 bases, and 8 bases stayed unmatched. The CDR3 contains 16 residues. CDR3 DNA sequence: TGTGCCAGCAGCGTAGCTGCGGGGGGCAATCGAGAGACCCAGTACTTC. Its protein is CASSVAAGGNRETQYF. The full variable domain, rest sourced from reference TRBV9 and TRBJ2-5, is DSGVTQTPKHLITATGQRVTLRCSPRSGDLSVYWYQQSLDQGLQFLIQYYNGEERAKGNILERFSAQQFPDLHSELNLSSLELGDSALYFCASSVAAGGNRETQYFGPGTRLLVL.